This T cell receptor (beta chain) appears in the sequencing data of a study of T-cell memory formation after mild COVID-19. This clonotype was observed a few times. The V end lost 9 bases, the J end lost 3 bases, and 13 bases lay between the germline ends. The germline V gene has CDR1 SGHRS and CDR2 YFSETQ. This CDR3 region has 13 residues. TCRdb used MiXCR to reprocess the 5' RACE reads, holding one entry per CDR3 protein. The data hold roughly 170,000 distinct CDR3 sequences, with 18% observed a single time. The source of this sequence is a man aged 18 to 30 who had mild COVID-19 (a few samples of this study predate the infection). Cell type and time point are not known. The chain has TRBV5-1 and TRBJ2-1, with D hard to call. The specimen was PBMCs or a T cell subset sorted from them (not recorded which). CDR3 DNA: TGCGCCACTGCGCCGGGCAGCTACAATGAGCAGTTCTTC. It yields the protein CATAPGSYNEQFF.